Presented here are 8 T cell receptor beta chains from one specimen sequenced in a study of blood T cell repertoires in COVID-19. Using immunoSEQ multiplex PCR, the repertoire was profiled, and TCRdb retains in-frame clones only, with some absent. In the table there are more than 200,000 clones, around 80% of which are singletons. The source material was peripheral blood. The origin of the receptors is a woman older than 75 with acute or convalescent COVID-19.

The V and J genes are TRBV27 and TRBJ1-2; 8 bases fit TRBD1. Looked up from germline, CDR1 is MNHEY and CDR2 is SMNVEV (reference sequence). Germline trimming cut 4 bases from V and 3 bases from J; bases unmatched to any gene: 7. The CDR3 is made up of 15 amino acids. The CDR3 DNA reads TGTGCCAGCAGTTCCAGGTCGACAGGGGACTATGGCTACACCTTC. Its translation is CASSSRSTGDYGYTF.

This chain uses TRBV9 with TRBJ1-1; weak D call: TRBD1 (6 bases). V lost 3 bases, J lost 10 bases, and 13 bases lay in between. CDR1 is SGDLS and CDR2 is YYNGEE in the germline V gene. The CDR3 is 12 residues long. The CDR3 sequence is CASSDRVGVAFF. The CDR3 coding sequence is TGTGCCAGCAGCGACAGGGTAGGGGTAGCTTTCTTT. Based on the CDR3 plus reference TRBV9 and TRBJ1-1, the full variable domain is DSGVTQTPKHLITATGQRVTLRCSPRSGDLSVYWYQQSLDQGLQFLIQYYNGEERAKGNILERFSAQQFPDLHSELNLSSLELGDSALYFCASSDRVGVAFFGQGTRLTVV.

This clone has a handful of counts. The chain is built from TRBV19 and TRBJ2-1; D may be TRBD1 (5 bases). This CDR3 contains 15 residues. Germline V CDR1 and CDR2: LNHDA, SQIVND (reference sequence). V was trimmed by 4 bases and J by 6 bases, leaving 16 bases between them. The CDR3 region has the DNA TGTGCCAGTAGTAGGGCAGACTTAACAGGCAATGAGCAGTTCTTC. It codes for CASSRADLTGNEQFF.

V is TRBV5-6 and J is TRBJ2-1, with D uncertain. Germline assignment: CDR1 SGHDT and CDR2 YYEEEE. This CDR3 is built from 16 residues. Trimming cost V 0 bases and J 0 bases, with 10 bases left between them. This chain's CDR3 is CASSLVRASSYNEQFF. CDR3 nucleotide sequence: TGTGCCAGCAGCTTGGTAAGAGCGAGCTCCTACAATGAGCAGTTCTTC.

CDR3 sequence (DNA): TGTGCCAGTAGTAATCTCAGGGGGCTCAATCAGCCCCAGCATTTT. The encoded protein is CASSNLRGLNQPQHF. The gene calls are TRBV19 and TRBJ1-5; 8 nucleotides line up with TRBD1. Trimming at V came to 4 bases and at J to 3 bases, leaving 5 bases not matched to a gene. The CDR3 totals 15 residues. CDR1 and CDR2 from the germline V gene are LNHDA and SQIVND (reference sequence). Supplemented by reference TRBV19 and TRBJ1-5, the full variable domain reads DGGITQSPKYLFRKEGQNVTLSCEQNLNHDAMYWYRQDPGQGLRLIYYSQIVNDFQKGDIAEGYSVSREKKESFPLTVTSAQKNPTAFYLCASSNLRGLNQPQHFGDGTRLSIL.

CDR3 amino acids: CATSREAASSGANVLTF. The CDR3 region has the DNA TGTGCCACCAGCAGAGAGGCAGCGAGCTCTGGGGCCAACGTCCTGACTTTC. The chain combines TRBV15 with TRBJ2-6, with D uncertain. Per the germline V gene, CDR1 is LNHNV and CDR2 is YYDKDF (reference sequence). The V end was cut by 0 bases, the J end by 0 bases, with 9 bases between. CDR3 size: 17 residues.

The rearrangement joins TRBV30 to TRBJ2-5, with D maybe TRBD2 (6 bases). This CDR3 is 13 amino acids long. The V gene's germline CDR1 is GTSNPN and CDR2 SVGIG (reference sequence). Deletions cut 2 bases from V and 5 bases from J, with 12 bases between. The CDR3 spells CAWSFGGSETQYF. The CDR3 nucleotides are TGTGCCTGGAGTTTCGGGGGTTCGGAGACCCAGTACTTC.

J is TRBJ2-7 and V is TRBV7-2; 8 bases are a match to TRBD1. The germline gives CDR1 SGHTA, CDR2 FQGNSA. The V segment lost 2 bases and the J segment 3 bases; nucleotides outside the gene matches: 6. This CDR3 has 15 residues. CDR3 protein: CASSLMTGVDYEQYF. CDR3 nucleotides: TGTGCCAGCAGCTTAATGACAGGGGTCGACTACGAGCAGTACTTC.